These 21 T cell receptor beta chains were all obtained from the same sample, sequenced in a study of human T cells and chemical hapten exposure. Specified time point: pre-sensitization, week 0. Indicated treatment: therapeutic diphenylcyclopropenone sensitization with weekly scalp DPC. MiXCR was run by TCRdb on the RACE reads, yielding one entry per CDR3 protein. The table records tens of thousands of distinct CDR3 sequences, approximately 9.9% of them present only once. The material was whole blood, obtained in connection with sensitization to the hapten diphenylcyclopropenone (DPC). These receptors were obtained from a woman aged 40-49 years with alopecia areata. Some clones in this sample may be carry-over from other donors' samples.

This clonotype was counted only a few times. The chain links TRBV7-9 to TRBJ1-1; TRBD1 matches 7 bases. Trimming at V came to 1 base and at J to 1 base, leaving 9 bases not matched to a gene. This CDR3 is 17 amino acids long. Germline CDR1 SEHNR, CDR2 FQNEAQ (reference sequence). CDR3 region: CASSLESSGQPNTEAFF. For the CDR3, the DNA is TGTGCCAGCAGCTTAGAATCGTCGGGACAGCCGAACACTGAAGCTTTCTTT.

This chain joins TRBV12-3 or TRBV12-4 and TRBJ1-2, with 8 bases identical to TRBD1. V was pared by 6 bases and J by 4 bases, with 13 bases of the junction left unmatched. The CDR3 sequence is 16 residues long. The CDR3: CASSPGSDRGAYGYTF. The CDR3 region has the DNA TGTGCCAGCAGCCCCGGGAGTGACAGGGGAGCCTATGGCTACACCTTC.

This clonotype was recorded many times. J is TRBJ2-4 and V is TRBV30, with D possibly matching TRBD2 (6 bases). This CDR3 is 15 amino acids long. The V gene's germline CDR1 is GTSNPN and CDR2 SVGIG (reference sequence). The germline V and J ends were trimmed by 4 bases and 3 bases, with 16 bases remaining between them. CDR3 protein: CAWTPDWGDKNIQYF. The CDR3 DNA is TGTGCCTGGACTCCCGACTGGGGGGACAAAAACATTCAGTACTTC.

Many counts were recorded for this clonotype. This sequence joins TRBV27 and TRBJ2-3; 10 bases align to TRBD2. CDR1 MNHEY and CDR2 SMNVEV come from the germline V gene (reference sequence). The CDR3 loop spans 15 amino acids. The V segment lost 6 bases and the J segment 1 base; nucleotides outside the gene matches: 4. The CDR3 protein is CASRIAGGRTDTQYF. CDR3 DNA sequence: TGTGCCAGCAGAATAGCGGGGGGACGCACAGATACGCAGTATTTT.

The chain links TRBV14 to TRBJ2-1; D is possibly TRBD2 (6 bases). The CDR3 runs to 15 residues. CDR1 is SGHDN and CDR2 is FVKESK in the germline V gene. Trimming pared 5 bases from V and 4 bases from J, leaving 15 bases between. This chain's CDR3 is CASSYYRDFYNEQFF. In DNA, the CDR3 is TGTGCCAGCAGCTACTATAGGGACTTTTACAATGAGCAGTTCTTC.

The chain couples TRBV4-3 to TRBJ2-2; D is uncertain. Between the trimmed V and J ends, which lost 0 bases and 1 base, there was a span of 6 bases. This CDR3 has 15 amino acids. The germline V gene encodes CDR1 LGHNA and CDR2 YSLEER. CDR3 region: CASSQEAGNTGELFF. CDR3 nucleotide sequence: TGCGCCAGCAGCCAAGAGGCCGGGAACACCGGGGAGCTGTTTTTT.

V usage is TRBV11-2 and J usage is TRBJ1-2; D might be TRBD1 (5 bases). The germline V gene encodes CDR1 SGHAT and CDR2 FQNNGV. The V gene lost 5 bases and the J gene lost 6 bases, with 16 bases spanning the gap. This CDR3 is built from 14 residues. The CDR3 nucleotides are TGTGCCAGCAGCCGAGGGGCAAGGGAGAATGGCTACACCTTC. Residues: CASSRGARENGYTF.

The rearrangement links TRBV2 to TRBJ2-7, with 7 bases fitting TRBD1. Germline V CDR1 and CDR2: SNHLY, FYNNEI. Unmatched junction bases numbered 9, after V lost 4 bases and J lost 3 bases. CDR3 size: 15 residues. The chain's CDR3 is CASSGSDRVIYEQYF. In DNA, the CDR3 is TGTGCCAGCAGTGGAAGTGACAGGGTAATCTACGAGCAGTACTTC.

Only a few counts were recorded for this clonotype. This rearrangement joins TRBV20-1 to TRBJ1-4; no reliable D call. V lost 6 bases, J lost 6 bases, and 5 bases lay in between. Germline V CDR1 and CDR2: DFQATT, SNEGSKA (reference sequence). This CDR3 has 10 amino acids. CDR3 region: CSANDEKLFF. CDR3 sequence (DNA): TGCAGTGCGAATGATGAAAAACTGTTTTTT.

The V gene is TRBV11-2, the J gene TRBJ1-5; a weak D match, TRBD1 (5 bases). CDR1 and CDR2 (germline): SGHAT, FQNNGV. The V and J ends lost 2 bases and 1 base respectively, with 12 bases between them. CDR3 length: 16 residues. In nucleotides, the CDR3 is TGTGCCAGCAGCTTAAGCTCGGGGCCGAGCAATCAGCCCCAGCATTTT. It yields the protein CASSLSSGPSNQPQHF.

The sample holds many counts of this clonotype. The chain joins TRBV3-1 to TRBJ2-5; tentatively, D is TRBD1 (6 bases). Germline CDR1 is LGHDT and CDR2 is YNNKEL (reference sequence). V was pared by 1 base and J by 4 bases, with 10 bases between. The CDR3 totals 14 residues. The CDR3 nucleotides are TGTGCCAGCAGCCAAGTGGGGACACCAGAGACCCAGTACTTC. It translates to CASSQVGTPETQYF.

Here the CDR3 reads CASSSSGVADTQYF. In DNA, the CDR3 is TGTGCCAGCAGCTCCTCCGGGGTTGCAGATACGCAGTATTTT. This chain uses TRBV9 with TRBJ2-3, with D possibly being TRBD2 (5 bases). Looked up from germline, CDR1 is SGDLS and CDR2 is YYNGEE. CDR3 length: 14 residues. V lost 4 bases and J lost 4, with 13 bases in between.

This clonotype was seen at least ten times. The chain employs TRBV5-4 and TRBJ2-2, with D tentatively TRBD2 (5 bases). The CDR3 runs to 15 residues. V was clipped by 2 bases and J by 5 bases, with 13 bases between them. Germline CDR1 SGHNT, CDR2 YYREEE (reference sequence). The CDR3 DNA is TGTGCCAGCAGCTTCCGCGGGTGGTGGACCGGGGAGCTGTTTTTT. Residues: CASSFRGWWTGELFF.

At least ten counts were recorded for this clonotype. The rearrangement uses TRBV7-2 and TRBJ2-7; no firm D call. From germline, CDR1 is SGHTA and CDR2 FQGNSA. The V gene lost 5 bases and the J gene lost 0 bases, with 17 bases spanning the gap. The CDR3 is 16 residues long. CDR3 protein: CASSPAGQLPSYEQYF. As DNA, the CDR3 is TGTGCCAGCAGCCCGGCTGGGCAGTTACCCTCCTACGAGCAGTACTTC.

Many counts were recorded for this clonotype. The chain is built from TRBV3-1 and TRBJ2-7; 8 bases are a match to TRBD2. In germline, CDR1 is LGHDT, CDR2 YNNKEL (reference sequence). V was pared by 4 bases and J by 6 bases, with 11 bases of the junction left unmatched. The CDR3 runs 15 residues. The CDR3 loop reads CASSLQTSAGSEQYF. In nucleotides, the CDR3 is TGTGCCAGCAGCCTCCAGACTAGCGCGGGAAGCGAGCAGTACTTC.

The chain has TRBV7-9 and TRBJ1-1; 9 nucleotides match TRBD1. The V and J ends lost 5 bases and 6 bases, in that order; junction bases with no gene match: 7. Germline V CDR1 and CDR2: SEHNR, FQNEAQ (reference sequence). The CDR3 consists of 14 residues. As DNA, the CDR3 is TGTGCCAGCAGCCCGACAGGGGGTTCAGCTGAAGCTTTCTTT. Amino acids: CASSPTGGSAEAFF.

This clonotype was seen at least ten times. The J gene is TRBJ1-1, the V gene TRBV12-3 or TRBV12-4; D is possibly TRBD1 (6 bases). The CDR3 is 15 residues long. V was clipped by 5 bases and J by 0 bases, with 13 bases between them. CDR3 sequence reads: CASSNLDSLNTEAFF. In DNA form, the CDR3 reads TGTGCCAGCAGTAATTTGGACAGTTTGAACACTGAAGCTTTCTTT.

This clonotype was seen repeatedly, ten times or more. The chain couples TRBV14 to TRBJ1-1, with a weak D call TRBD1 (6 bases). The CDR3 has 15 residues. V was clipped by 2 bases and J by 4 bases, with 14 bases between them. Germline V CDR1 and CDR2: SGHDN, FVKESK. The CDR3 here is CASSQTQGRGTEAFF. In nucleotides, the CDR3 is TGTGCCAGCAGCCAAACACAGGGAAGGGGCACTGAAGCTTTCTTT.

V usage is TRBV7-9 and J usage is TRBJ1-5; 8 positions agree with TRBD1. CDR1 and CDR2 from the germline V gene are SEHNR and FQNEAQ (reference sequence). This CDR3 comprises 13 residues. Trimming took 5 bases from V and 11 from J; bases not matched to a gene: 8. The CDR3 sequence: CASSPTGEVSQHF. Written as DNA, the CDR3 is TGTGCCAGCAGCCCGACAGGGGAGGTTTCCCAGCATTTT. The variable domain in full, with the rest retrieved from reference TRBV7-9 and TRBJ1-5, is DTGVSQNPRHKITKRGQNVTFRCDPISEHNRLYWYRQTLGQGPEFLTYFQNEAQLEKSRLLSDRFSAERPKGSFSTLEIQRTEQGDSAMYLCASSPTGEVSQHFGDGTRLSIL.

This clonotype came up a few times. V and J are TRBV20-1 and TRBJ2-5; D is unclear. The CDR3 totals 12 residues. Trimming shortened V by 3 bases and J by 3 bases, and 8 bases separated the two germline ends. Germline V gene sequence: CDR1 DFQATT, CDR2 SNEGSKA (reference sequence). CDR3 DNA sequence: TGCAGTGCTAGGGAGCGCGAAGAGACCCAGTACTTC. Translated: CSAREREETQYF.

This clonotype was counted between two and nine times. This chain connects TRBV6-5 to TRBJ1-5; 7 positions match TRBD1. This CDR3 comprises 15 residues. Trimming removed 5 bases from V and 1 base from J; junction bases left unmatched: 5. The germline CDR1 and CDR2 sequences are MNHEY and SVGAGI. DNA of the CDR3: TGTGCCAGCAGTCAAGCGGGACAGAGCAATCAGCCCCAGCATTTT. Amino acid sequence: CASSQAGQSNQPQHF.